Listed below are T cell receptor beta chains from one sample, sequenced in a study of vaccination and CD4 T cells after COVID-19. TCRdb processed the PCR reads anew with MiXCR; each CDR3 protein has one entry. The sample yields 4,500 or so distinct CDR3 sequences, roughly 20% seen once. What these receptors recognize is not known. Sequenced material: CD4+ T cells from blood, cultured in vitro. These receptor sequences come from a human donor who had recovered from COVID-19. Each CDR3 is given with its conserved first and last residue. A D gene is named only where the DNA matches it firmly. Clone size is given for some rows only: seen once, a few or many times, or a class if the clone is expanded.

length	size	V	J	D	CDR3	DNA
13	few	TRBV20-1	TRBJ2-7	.	CSAPGAGLYEQYF	TGCAGTGCTCCCGGGGCGGGGCTCTACGAGCAGTACTTC
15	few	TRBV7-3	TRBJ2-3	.	CASSLGDTHTDTQYF	TGTGCCAGCAGCCTCGGGGACACTCACACAGATACGCAGTATTTT
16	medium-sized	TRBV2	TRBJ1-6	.	CASSEIRGAYNSPLHF	TGTGCCAGCAGTGAAATCCGGGGAGCCTATAATTCACCCCTCCACTTT
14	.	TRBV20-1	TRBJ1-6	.	CSALRTASNSPLHF	TGCAGTGCACTCAGGACAGCTTCTAATTCACCCCTCCACTTT
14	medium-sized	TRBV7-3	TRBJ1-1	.	CASSLDSQNTEAFF	TGTGCCAGCAGCTTAGACAGCCAAAACACTGAAGCTTTCTTT
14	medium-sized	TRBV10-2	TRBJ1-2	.	CASSSPPGEHGYTF	TGCGCCAGCAGCTCCCCCCCGGGAGAGCACGGCTACACCTTC
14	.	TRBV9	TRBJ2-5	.	CASSVGPFEETQYF	TGTGCCAGCAGCGTGGGGCCGTTCGAAGAGACCCAGTACTTC
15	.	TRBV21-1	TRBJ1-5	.	CASSKVKFRNQPQHF	TGTGCCAGCAGCAAAGTTAAGTTTCGGAATCAGCCCCAGCATTTT
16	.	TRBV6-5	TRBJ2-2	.	CASSSRGGANTGELFF	TGTGCCAGCAGTTCAAGGGGGGGGGCGAACACCGGGGAGCTGTTTTTT
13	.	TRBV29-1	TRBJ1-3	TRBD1	CSVRAGGGNTIYF	TGCAGCGTTAGGGCAGGGGGTGGAAACACCATATATTTT
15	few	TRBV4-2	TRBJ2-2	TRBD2	CASSQERTSPGELFF	TGTGCCAGCAGCCAGGAGAGGACTAGCCCCGGGGAGCTGTTTTTT
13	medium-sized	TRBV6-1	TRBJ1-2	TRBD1	CASRSTGANGYTF	TGTGCCAGCAGAAGCACAGGGGCCAATGGCTACACCTTC
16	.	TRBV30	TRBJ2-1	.	CAWSHRSGGMHGEQFF	TGTGCCTGGAGTCATCGTTCGGGGGGCATGCATGGTGAGCAGTTCTTC
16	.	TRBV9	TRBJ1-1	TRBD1	CASSGDRDSLNTEAFF	TGTGCCAGCAGCGGGGACAGGGACTCTTTGAACACTGAAGCTTTCTTT
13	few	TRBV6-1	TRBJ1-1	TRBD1	CASSEQGGTEAFF	TGTGCCAGCAGTGAACAGGGGGGGACTGAAGCTTTCTTT
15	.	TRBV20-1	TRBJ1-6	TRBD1	CSAKGQGIIDSPLHF	TGCAGTGCTAAGGGACAGGGTATAATTGATTCACCCCTCCACTTT
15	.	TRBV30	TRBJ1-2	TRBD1	CAWSTPGTARSGYTF	TGTGCCTGGAGTACCCCCGGGACAGCGAGGTCTGGCTACACCTTC
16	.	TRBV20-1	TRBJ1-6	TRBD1	CSAGPGQSSYNSPLHF	TGCAGTGCTGGGCCGGGACAGAGCTCCTATAATTCACCCCTCCACTTT
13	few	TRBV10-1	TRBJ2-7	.	CASSADDRREQYF	TGCGCCAGCAGTGCGGATGACAGGCGCGAGCAGTACTTC
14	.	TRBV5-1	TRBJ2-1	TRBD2	CASKLRLADNEQFF	TGCGCCAGCAAGTTGAGACTAGCGGACAATGAGCAGTTCTTC